This paragraph covers one T cell receptor (beta chain) sequence. Its antigen is not known. The data were obtained in a study of T cell responses to AZD1222 COVID-19 vaccine. Study overall: Pooling was applied to second doses at about 4 or about 12 weeks. General study findings and limits: A mostly white British donor set with more females was recruited, and clonal diversity was possibly underestimated. Spike-wide coverage was observed for vaccine-associated CD4 TCRs, with dominant responses at 160-218 and 743-854.

The CDR3 consists of 16 residues. Per the germline V gene, CDR1 is SEHNR and CDR2 is FQNEAQ (reference sequence). Germline trimming cut 5 bases from V and 1 base from J; bases unmatched to any gene: 7. Assay used: immunoSEQ multiplex PCR; TCRdb lists only in-frame clones, some missing. The sample has about 120,000 clones, under 85% seen once. Material: peripheral blood, obtained on day 0 of AZD1222 vaccination. This chain connects TRBV7-9 to TRBJ2-3; 9 bases match TRBD2. This sequence originates from an adult in good health. CDR3 protein: CASSLLAGGRTDTQYF. The CDR3 DNA sequence: TGTGCCAGCAGCCTCTTGGCGGGGGGGCGCACAGATACGCAGTATTTT.